In this sample, the clone carrying this T cell receptor beta chain turned up many times. The data stem from a study of CD4 and CD8 cells across lung adenocarcinoma regions. TCRdb ran MiXCR on the PCR reads and lists one entry per CDR3 protein. The sample lists approximately 16,000 distinct CDR3 sequences; roughly 50% were seen once. Input material: CD8+ T cells from the center of a lung tumor. The TCR sequence derives from a female donor with lung adenocarcinoma. The CD4 and CD8 labels of this study may be unreliable.

The CDR3 DNA follows: TGTGCCAGCAGCCAAGCCACGGGAGCAAATGAAAAACTGTTTTTT. Amino acids: CASSQATGANEKLFF. This chain links TRBV3-1 with TRBJ1-4; D not resolved. V was trimmed by 1 base and J by 5 bases, leaving 11 bases between them. CDR3 length: 15 residues. Germline CDR1 reads LGHDT; CDR2 reads YNNKEL (reference sequence).